This T cell receptor beta chain was observed in a study of T cell changes during pregnancy in multiple sclerosis. TCRdb's table, derived via immunoSEQ multiplex PCR, lists solely in-frame clones and lacks some. The sample has some 70,000 clones; almost 95% are singletons. The CDR3 covers 16 residues. Trimming shortened V by 0 bases and J by 0 bases, and 12 bases separated the two germline ends. The germline V gene encodes CDR1 LGHNA and CDR2 YNFKEQ. The chain joins TRBV4-2 to TRBJ2-7; possible D gene TRBD1, 6 bases. This specimen consisted of CD8+ T cells from peripheral blood mononuclear cells, obtained in the third trimester of pregnancy. This sequence originates from a female donor in good health, enrolled as a control in a pregnancy study. The CDR3 loop is CASSQDLDSFSYEQYF. CDR3 sequence (DNA): TGTGCCAGCAGCCAAGATTTGGACAGCTTCTCCTACGAGCAGTACTTC.